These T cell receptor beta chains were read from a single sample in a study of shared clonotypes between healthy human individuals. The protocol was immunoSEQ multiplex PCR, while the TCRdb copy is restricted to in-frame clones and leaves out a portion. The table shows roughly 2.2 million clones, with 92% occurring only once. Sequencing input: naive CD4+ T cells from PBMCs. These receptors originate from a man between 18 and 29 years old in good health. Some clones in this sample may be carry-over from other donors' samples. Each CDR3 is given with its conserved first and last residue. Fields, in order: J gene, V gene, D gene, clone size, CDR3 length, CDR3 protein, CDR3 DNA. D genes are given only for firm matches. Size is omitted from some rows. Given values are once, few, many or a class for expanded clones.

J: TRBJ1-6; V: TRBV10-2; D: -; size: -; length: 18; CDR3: CASSDIGRGGYQDSPLHF; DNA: TGCGCCAGCAGTGATATTGGCAGGGGAGGGTATCAGGATTCACCCCTCCACTTT
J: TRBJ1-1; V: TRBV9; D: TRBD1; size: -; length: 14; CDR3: CASSGQGPDTEAFF; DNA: TGTGCCAGCAGCGGACAGGGTCCGGACACTGAAGCTTTCTTT
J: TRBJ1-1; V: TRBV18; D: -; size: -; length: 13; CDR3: CASELSANTEAFF; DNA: TGTGCCAGCGAACTATCAGCGAACACTGAAGCTTTCTTT
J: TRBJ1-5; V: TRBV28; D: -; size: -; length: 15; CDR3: CASSPSSRGRQPQHF; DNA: TGTGCCAGCAGTCCCTCGTCGAGGGGCAGGCAGCCCCAGCATTTT
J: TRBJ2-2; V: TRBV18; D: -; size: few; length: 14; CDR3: CASSPPGNTGELFF; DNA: TGTGCCAGCTCACCACCGGGAAACACCGGGGAGCTGTTTTTT
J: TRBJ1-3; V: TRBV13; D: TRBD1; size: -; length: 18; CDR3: CASSQTGTGEAGGNTIYF; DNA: TGTGCCAGCAGCCAGACCGGGACAGGGGAGGCGGGCGGAAACACCATATATTTT
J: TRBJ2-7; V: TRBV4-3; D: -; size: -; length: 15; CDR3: CASSQEEGGSYEQYF; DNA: TGCGCCAGCAGCCAAGAGGAGGGGGGCTCCTACGAGCAGTACTTC
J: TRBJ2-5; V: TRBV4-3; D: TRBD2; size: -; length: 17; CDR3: CASSLRLAGSYQETQYF; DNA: TGCGCCAGCAGCCTTCGACTAGCGGGGTCGTACCAAGAGACCCAGTACTTC
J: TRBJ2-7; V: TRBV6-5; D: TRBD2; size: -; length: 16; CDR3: CASSYSISGRPYEQYF; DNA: TGTGCCAGCAGTTACTCCATTAGCGGGCGCCCCTACGAGCAGTACTTC
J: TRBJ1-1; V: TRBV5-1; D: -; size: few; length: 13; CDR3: CASSIGGYTEAFF; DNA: TGCGCCAGCAGCATTGGCGGGTACACTGAAGCTTTCTTT
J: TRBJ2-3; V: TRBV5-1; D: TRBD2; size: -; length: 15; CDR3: CASSLGGRSTDTQYF; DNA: TGCGCCAGCAGTTTAGGCGGGAGGAGCACAGATACGCAGTATTTT
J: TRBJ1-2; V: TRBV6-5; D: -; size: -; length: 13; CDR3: CASSYSGPYGYTF; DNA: TGTGCCAGCAGTTACTCGGGGCCATATGGCTACACCTTC
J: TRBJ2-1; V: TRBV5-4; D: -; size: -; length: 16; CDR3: CASSLPQVVVGNEQFF; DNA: TGTGCCAGCAGCTTGCCGCAGGTGGTTGTAGGCAATGAGCAGTTCTTC
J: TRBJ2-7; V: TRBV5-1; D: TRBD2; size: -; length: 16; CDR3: CASSQAGTSGFYEQYF; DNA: TGCGCCAGCAGCCAAGCCGGGACTAGCGGGTTCTACGAGCAGTACTTC
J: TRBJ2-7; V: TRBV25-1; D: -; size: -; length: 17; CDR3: CASSELRTSGGNSEQYF; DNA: TGTGCCAGCAGTGAATTAAGGACATCCGGTGGGAACTCCGAGCAGTACTTC
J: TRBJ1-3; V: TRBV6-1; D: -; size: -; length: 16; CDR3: CASSESRASGRNTIYF; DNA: TGTGCCAGCAGTGAATCCAGGGCGTCGGGGAGAAACACCATATATTTT
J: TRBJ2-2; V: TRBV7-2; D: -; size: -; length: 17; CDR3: CASSPQPRGADTGELFF; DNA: TGTGCCAGCAGCCCCCAGCCCAGGGGGGCCGACACCGGGGAGCTGTTTTTT
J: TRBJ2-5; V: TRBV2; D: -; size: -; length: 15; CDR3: CASSNRGGDQETQYF; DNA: TGTGCCAGCAGTAATAGGGGGGGGGACCAAGAGACCCAGTACTTC
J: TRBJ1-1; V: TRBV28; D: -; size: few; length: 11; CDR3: CASIFQGGAFF; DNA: TGTGCCAGCATTTTCCAAGGGGGGGCTTTCTTT
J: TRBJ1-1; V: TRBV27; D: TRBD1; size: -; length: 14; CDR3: CASSLRDRVAEAFF; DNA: TGTGCCAGCAGTTTACGCGACAGGGTCGCTGAAGCTTTCTTT
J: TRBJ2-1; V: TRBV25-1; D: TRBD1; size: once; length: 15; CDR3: CASRSAGTGYNEQFF; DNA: TGTGCCAGCAGATCGGCCGGGACAGGCTACAATGAGCAGTTCTTC
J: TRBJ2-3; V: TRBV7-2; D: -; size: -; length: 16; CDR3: CASSLRPGRITDTQYF; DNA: TGTGCCAGCAGCTTGCGACCGGGACGGATCACAGATACGCAGTATTTT
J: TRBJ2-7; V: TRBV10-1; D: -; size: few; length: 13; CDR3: CASSAGPVGEQYF; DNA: TGCGCCAGCAGCGCTGGGCCAGTCGGGGAGCAGTACTTC
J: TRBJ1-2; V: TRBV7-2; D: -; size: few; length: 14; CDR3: CASSSDRTNYGYTF; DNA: TGTGCCAGCAGCTCGGACAGAACTAACTATGGCTACACCTTC
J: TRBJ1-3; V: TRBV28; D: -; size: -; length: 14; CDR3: CASSPEAPGDTIYF; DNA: TGTGCCAGCAGTCCGGAAGCACCCGGGGACACCATATATTTT
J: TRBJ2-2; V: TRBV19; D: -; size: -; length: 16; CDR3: CASSAMTAANTGELFF; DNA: TGTGCCAGTAGTGCAATGACAGCAGCGAACACCGGGGAGCTGTTTTTT
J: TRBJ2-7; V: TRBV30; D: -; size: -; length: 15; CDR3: CAWSVWGQGPYEQYF; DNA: TGTGCCTGGAGTGTATGGGGCCAGGGCCCCTACGAGCAGTACTTC
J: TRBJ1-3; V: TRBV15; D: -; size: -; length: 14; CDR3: CATSRDPDGNTIYF; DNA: TGTGCCACCAGCAGAGATCCGGATGGAAACACCATATATTTT
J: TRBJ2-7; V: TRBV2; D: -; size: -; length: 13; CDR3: CASVWDDSYEQYF; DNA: TGTGCCAGCGTATGGGACGACTCCTACGAGCAGTACTTC
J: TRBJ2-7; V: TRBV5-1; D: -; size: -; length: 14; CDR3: CASSSRAAEGEQYF; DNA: TGCGCCAGCAGCTCAAGGGCTGCTGAGGGCGAGCAGTACTTC
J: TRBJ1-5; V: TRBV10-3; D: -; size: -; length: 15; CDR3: CAISGKGLSNQPQHF; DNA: TGTGCCATCAGTGGGAAGGGTTTGAGCAATCAGCCCCAGCATTTT
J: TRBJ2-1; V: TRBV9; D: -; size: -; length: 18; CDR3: CASSGGRGRPLSYNEQFF; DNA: TGTGCCAGCAGCGGGGGGAGGGGGAGGCCCCTCTCCTACAATGAGCAGTTCTTC
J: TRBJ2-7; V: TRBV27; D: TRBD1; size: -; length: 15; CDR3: CASSSEGTGHYEQYF; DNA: TGTGCCAGCAGTTCTGAAGGGACAGGGCACTACGAGCAGTACTTC
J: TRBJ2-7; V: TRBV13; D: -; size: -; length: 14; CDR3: CASSPAGAGYEQYF; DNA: TGTGCCAGCAGCCCGGCGGGGGCTGGGTACGAGCAGTACTTC
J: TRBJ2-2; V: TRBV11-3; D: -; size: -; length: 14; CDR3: CASSPTGYSGELFF; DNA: TGTGCCAGCAGCCCAACAGGGTATTCCGGGGAGCTGTTTTTT
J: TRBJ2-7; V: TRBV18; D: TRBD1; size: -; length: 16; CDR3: CASSPWRQGTSYEQYF; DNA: TGTGCCAGCTCACCATGGCGACAGGGGACGTCCTACGAGCAGTACTTC
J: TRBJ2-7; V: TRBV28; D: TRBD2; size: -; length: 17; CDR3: CASSPRTSGRASPEQYF; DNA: TGTGCCAGCAGTCCTCGGACTAGCGGGAGGGCCTCCCCCGAGCAGTACTTC
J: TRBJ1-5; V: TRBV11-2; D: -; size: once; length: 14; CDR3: CASSLSTDNQPQHF; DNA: TGTGCCAGCAGCTTAAGCACCGACAATCAGCCCCAGCATTTT
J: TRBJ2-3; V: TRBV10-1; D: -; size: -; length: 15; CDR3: CASSDRLGGTDTQYF; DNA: TGCGCCAGCAGTGACCGACTAGGGGGCACAGATACGCAGTATTTT
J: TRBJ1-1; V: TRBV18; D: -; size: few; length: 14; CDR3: CASSPRQLNTEAFF; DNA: TGTGCCAGCTCACCGCGGCAGCTGAACACTGAAGCTTTCTTT
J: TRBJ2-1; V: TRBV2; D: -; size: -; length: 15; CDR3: CASSDSEREGNEQFF; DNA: TGTGCCAGCAGTGACTCGGAGAGGGAAGGCAATGAGCAGTTCTTC
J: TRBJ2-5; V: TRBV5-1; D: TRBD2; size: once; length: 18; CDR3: CASSLAGTSGSWQETQYF; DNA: TGCGCCAGCAGCTTGGCCGGGACTAGCGGGAGTTGGCAAGAGACCCAGTACTTC
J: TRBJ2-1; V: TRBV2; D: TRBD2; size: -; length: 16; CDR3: CASSESTGGAYNEQFF; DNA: TGTGCCAGCAGTGAGTCCACGGGAGGGGCTTACAATGAGCAGTTCTTC
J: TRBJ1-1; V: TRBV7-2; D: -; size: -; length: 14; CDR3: CASSVGAMNTEAFF; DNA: TGTGCCAGCAGCGTCGGGGCCATGAACACTGAAGCTTTCTTT
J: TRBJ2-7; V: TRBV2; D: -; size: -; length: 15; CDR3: CASDRGLPTLYEQYF; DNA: TGTGCCAGCGACCGCGGCCTACCGACCCTTTACGAGCAGTACTTC
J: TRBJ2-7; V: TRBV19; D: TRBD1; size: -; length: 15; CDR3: CASSIRDRGRREQYF; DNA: TGTGCCAGTAGTATCCGGGACAGGGGGCGAAGGGAGCAGTACTTC
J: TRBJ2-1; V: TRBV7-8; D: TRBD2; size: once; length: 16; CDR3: CASTPGGRRLYNEQFF; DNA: TGTGCCAGCACCCCCGGGGGGAGAAGATTATACAATGAGCAGTTCTTC
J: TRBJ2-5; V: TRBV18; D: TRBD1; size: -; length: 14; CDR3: CASSPNRGRETQYF; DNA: TGTGCCAGCTCACCTAACAGGGGGCGAGAGACCCAGTACTTC
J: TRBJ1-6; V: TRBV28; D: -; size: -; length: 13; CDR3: CASGTPSNSPLHF; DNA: TGTGCCAGTGGGACTCCCTCCAATTCACCCCTCCACTTT
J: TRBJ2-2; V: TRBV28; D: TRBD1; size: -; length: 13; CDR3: CASSPGTVWKLFF; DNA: TGTGCCAGCAGTCCGGGGACAGTGTGGAAACTGTTTTTT
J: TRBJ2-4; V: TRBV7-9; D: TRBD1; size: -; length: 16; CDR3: CASSLRVDRGRNIQYF; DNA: TGTGCCAGCAGCTTACGGGTAGACAGGGGAAGAAACATTCAGTACTTC